The 20 T cell receptor beta chains listed next were all sequenced from one sample in a study of T cells in Graves' hyperthyroidism and ophthalmopathy. The CDR3 regions of TCR beta were amplified from RNA transcripts. With the HTBI primer set, the TCR CDR3 went through a first round of RT-PCR. TCRdb re-called the multiplex PCR reads through MiXCR, storing one row per CDR3 protein. The profile shows fewer than 350,000 distinct CDR3 sequences, approximately 14% of them singletons. The sequencing sample was made of blood. Receptor source: a woman between 45 and 65 years old with Graves' hyperthyroidism that later progressed to Graves' ophthalmopathy.

This clonotype has ten or more counts. This sequence joins TRBV27 and TRBJ2-1; D not resolved. From germline, CDR1 is MNHEY and CDR2 SMNVEV (reference sequence). Trimming removed 3 bases at V and 7 bases at J, with 7 bases between. The CDR3 has 12 residues. CDR3: CASSFKRNEQFF. The CDR3 nucleotides read TGTGCCAGCAGTTTTAAACGGAATGAGCAGTTCTTC.

This clonotype was counted many times. The chain recombines TRBV5-5 with TRBJ1-1; TRBD1 might be the D (5 bases). Germline CDR1 is SGHKS and CDR2 is YYEKEE (reference sequence). The CDR3 has 15 amino acids. With 2 bases removed from V and 4 bases from J, the gap between germline ends came to 15 bases. The CDR3: CASSFYQGGGTEAFF. CDR3 DNA sequence: TGTGCCAGCAGCTTTTATCAGGGCGGGGGCACTGAAGCTTTCTTT. The whole variable domain, remainder taken from reference TRBV5-5 and TRBJ1-1, is DAGVTQSPTHLIKTRGQQVTLRCSPISGHKSVSWYQQVLGQGPQFIFQYYEKEERGRGNFPDRFSARQFPNYSSELNVNALLLGDSALYLCASSFYQGGGTEAFFGQGTRLTVV.

The chain uses TRBV29-1 and TRBJ1-3, with 7 bases that match TRBD1. CDR1 and CDR2 from the germline V gene are SQVTM and ANQGSEA. After removal of 6 bases from V and 2 bases from J, the junction contained 4 bases not matched to a gene. This CDR3 spans 13 amino acids. CDR3 DNA sequence: TGCAGCGTAACAGGGGTTCCTGGAAACACCATATATTTT. It translates to CSVTGVPGNTIYF.

This clonotype was seen more than once but under ten times. The V and J genes are TRBV7-9 and TRBJ1-4; the D gene is possibly TRBD1 (5 bases). The CDR3 spans 16 residues. Per the germline V gene, CDR1 is SEHNR and CDR2 is FQNEAQ (reference sequence). V gave up 1 base and J gave up 1 base, with 10 bases separating them. In nucleotides, the CDR3 is TGTGCCAGCAGCTTAGGGTACAGGAGAACTAATGAAAAACTGTTTTTT. Residues: CASSLGYRRTNEKLFF.

This clonotype was observed many times. This chain links TRBV7-8 with TRBJ2-7, with D maybe TRBD1 (8 bases). Germline CDR1 is SGHVS and CDR2 is FQNEAQ. The ends were cut back, 3 bases at V and 3 bases at J, with 15 bases in the middle. The CDR3 runs 15 residues. CDR3 DNA sequence: TGTGCCAGCAGCTTCACAGGGGGGGGAAGCTACGAGCAGTACTTC. Its translation: CASSFTGGGSYEQYF.

The chain couples TRBV5-1 to TRBJ2-5, with D perhaps matching TRBD2 (6 bases). Germline CDR1 SGHRS, CDR2 YFSETQ. Trimming shortened V by 5 bases and J by 4 bases, and 18 bases separated the two germline ends. The CDR3 is made up of 15 amino acids. The CDR3, as DNA: TGCGCCAGCAGTTCCCAAGCGGGCTCGGGAGAGACCCAGTACTTC. Translation gives CASSSQAGSGETQYF. The full variable domain, its missing parts supplied by reference TRBV5-1 and TRBJ2-5, is KAGVTQTPRYLIKTRGQQVTLSCSPISGHRSVSWYQQTPGQGLQFLFEYFSETQRNKGNFPGRFSGRQFSNSRSEMNVSTLELGDSALYLCASSSQAGSGETQYFGPGTRLLVL.

This clonotype has a count of ten or more. The genes are TRBV6-1 and TRBJ2-1; D uncertain. The CDR3 spans 12 residues. The germline V gene has CDR1 MNHNS and CDR2 SASEGT. V was trimmed by 4 bases and J by 8 bases, leaving 9 bases between them. CDR3 amino acids: CASSVGRDEQFF. The CDR3, as DNA: TGTGCCAGCAGTGTAGGACGGGATGAGCAGTTCTTC.

This chain joins TRBV7-6 and TRBJ2-5; D possibly uses TRBD1 or TRBD2 (5 bases each). Germline V CDR1 and CDR2: SGHVS, FNYEAQ. V was clipped by 5 bases and J by 4 bases, with 14 bases between them. This CDR3 spans 14 amino acids. CDR3 DNA sequence: TGTGCCAGCAGCAGGGACCGTTGGCGAGAGACCCAGTACTTC. This encodes CASSRDRWRETQYF. Filled out from reference TRBV7-6 and TRBJ2-5, the complete variable domain reads GAGVSQSPRYKVTKRGQDVALRCDPISGHVSLYWYRQALGQGPEFLTYFNYEAQQDKSGLPNDRFSAERPEGSISTLTIQRTEQRDSAMYRCASSRDRWRETQYFGPGTRLLVL.

This clonotype was detected only a few times. The CDR3 loop is CASSWGGDSGAYF. CDR3 coding DNA: TGCGCCAGCAGTTGGGGGGGAGACAGTGGGGCGTACTTC. V usage is TRBV5-1 and J usage is TRBJ2-5, with TRBD2 matching over 7 bases. The CDR3 contains 13 residues. Germline CDR1 SGHRS, CDR2 YFSETQ. J gave up 13 bases and V 5 bases, and 14 bases lay outside the gene matches.

This rearrangement joins TRBV3-1 to TRBJ2-1, with 12 bases lining up with TRBD2. CDR1 is LGHDT, CDR2 YNNKEL, per germline (reference sequence). The CDR3 sequence is 17 residues long. V trimming: 3 bases; J trimming: 4 bases; junction bases outside the gene matches: 7. The CDR3 here is CASSHRTSGTLYNEQFF. The CDR3 nucleotides read TGTGCCAGCAGCCATCGGACTAGCGGGACCCTATACAATGAGCAGTTCTTC.

This clonotype was observed many times. The rearrangement links TRBV20-1 to TRBJ2-3; D unclear. Deletions cut 3 bases from V and 2 bases from J, with 15 bases between. CDR1 is DFQATT, CDR2 SNEGSKA, per germline (reference sequence). The CDR3 is 15 residues long. The CDR3 DNA follows: TGCAGTGCTAGCCCCCAACCCGGTGCCACAGATACGCAGTATTTT. Amino acids: CSASPQPGATDTQYF.

This clonotype was detected ten times or more. This chain connects TRBV20-1 to TRBJ2-3, with 8 bases identical to TRBD2. CDR1 and CDR2 (germline): DFQATT, SNEGSKA (reference sequence). The CDR3 consists of 16 residues. V lost 2 bases, J lost 2 bases, and 9 bases stayed unmatched. CDR3 protein: CSARRPFGGDTDTQYF. The CDR3 coding sequence is TGCAGTGCTAGAAGGCCGTTCGGGGGGGACACAGATACGCAGTATTTT.

This clonotype was detected ten times or more. The chain employs TRBV11-2 and TRBJ2-7; D remains unclear. V gave up 1 base and J gave up 7 bases, with 14 bases separating them. There are 14 residues in the CDR3. Germline V gene data show CDR1 as SGHAT and CDR2 as FQNNGV. Written as DNA, the CDR3 is TGTGCCAGCAGCTTAGCCGGACGGGCCGGGGAGCAGTACTTC. Its protein is CASSLAGRAGEQYF.

This clonotype was found many times. This sequence joins TRBV7-9 and TRBJ1-5; D gene uncertain. CDR3 length: 13 amino acids. V lost 2 bases and J 7 bases, leaving 9 bases between the germline ends. Germline V CDR1 and CDR2: SEHNR, FQNEAQ (reference sequence). This CDR3 reads CASSLTQGQPQHF. The CDR3 nucleotides read TGTGCCAGCAGCTTAACGCAAGGCCAGCCCCAGCATTTT.

This clonotype appeared many times. In nucleotides, the CDR3 is TGTGCCAGCAGCTCGGGACTAGCGGGAGGGACAGATACGCAGTATTTT. Its translation: CASSSGLAGGTDTQYF. The chain uses TRBV11-2 and TRBJ2-3; 16 bases line up with TRBD2. The ends lost 4 bases at V and 3 bases at J; junction bases unmatched: 1. CDR1 and CDR2 (germline): SGHAT, FQNNGV. This CDR3 has 16 residues.

This clonotype was recorded at least ten times. The chain has TRBV28 and TRBJ1-1, with 8 nucleotides matching TRBD1. The CDR3 is made up of 15 amino acids. Trimming at V came to 2 bases and at J to 1 base, leaving 3 bases not matched to a gene. In germline, CDR1 is MDHEN, CDR2 SYDVKM. Here the CDR3 DNA reads TGTGCCAGCAGTTTACAGGGGGCGGGGAACACTGAAGCTTTCTTT. This codes for CASSLQGAGNTEAFF.

This clonotype was counted between two and nine times. The genes are TRBV15 and TRBJ1-5; weak D call: TRBD1 (5 bases). The CDR3 length is 15 residues. V lost 1 base and J 4 bases, leaving 11 bases between the germline ends. CDR1 LNHNV and CDR2 YYDKDF come from the germline V gene (reference sequence). The CDR3 here is CATSRVGAANQPQHF. The CDR3 DNA reads TGTGCCACCAGCAGAGTAGGGGCAGCAAATCAGCCCCAGCATTTT. Combining the CDR3 with reference TRBV15 and TRBJ1-5 gives the whole variable domain DAMVIQNPRYQVTQFGKPVTLSCSQTLNHNVMYWYQQKSSQAPKLLFHYYDKDFNNEADTPDNFQSRRPNTSFCFLDIRSPGLGDTAMYLCATSRVGAANQPQHFGDGTRLSIL.

This chain joins TRBV20-1 and TRBJ2-7; tentatively, D is TRBD1 or TRBD2 (7 bases each). The CDR3 extends over 12 amino acids. Germline V CDR1 and CDR2: DFQATT, SNEGSKA (reference sequence). CDR3 in DNA: TGCAGAGCGGGACAGCCAAACTACGAGCAGTACTTC. Amino acids: CRAGQPNYEQYF.

In this sample, this clonotype turned up a few times. The chain has TRBV24-1 and TRBJ2-3, with 11 bases matching TRBD2. Germline CDR1 is KGHDR and CDR2 is SFDVKD. This CDR3 has 15 amino acids. Trimming at V came to 4 bases and at J to 5 bases, leaving 4 bases not matched to a gene. This CDR3 is CATSDPGLAGDTQYF. CDR3 nucleotides: TGTGCCACCAGTGACCCTGGACTAGCGGGAGATACGCAGTATTTT.

In the case of this clonotype: This may be a read error, as it is one base from a much larger clone. V usage is TRBV7-9 and J usage is TRBJ2-1, with a possible D match to TRBD2 (5 bases). Germline V lookup: CDR1 SEHNR, CDR2 FQNEAQ (reference sequence). Trimming took off 4 bases at V and 6 bases at J, with 19 bases between the two ends. This CDR3 has 16 residues. CDR3 amino acids: CASSSGSGRGLNEQFF. The CDR3 DNA reads as TGTGCCAGCAGCTCGGGAAGCGGTAGAGGGCTCAATGAGCAGTTCTTC.